The clone carrying this T cell receptor beta chain was detected ten times or more. The data originate from a study of low-dose radiotherapy and immunotherapy resistance in tumors. The overall study: The fractionation for Cohort 1 was 0.5 Gy per fraction every 2 weeks, totaling 6.5 Gy. 1 Gy per fraction was delivered to Cohort 2 every two weeks, for 13 Gy total over 26 weeks.

V lost 0 bases to trimming and J lost 6 bases, with 9 bases between them. The CDR3 loop spans 13 amino acids. CDR1 SGHVS and CDR2 FQNEAQ come from the germline V gene. Regarding time point: after trial treatment. Regarding treatment: LDRT plus nivolumab, ipilimumab, low-dose cyclophosphamide and aspirin (RACIN trial). Qualifying patients carried advanced solid tumors devoid of tumor-infiltrating lymphocytes. cDNA synthesis used a TRAV/TRBV-specific primer set for both chains. TCR amplification involved 20 to 25 PCR cycles with a constant-region primer and V-primer adapter. Using its own MiXCR run on the reads, TCRdb lists one record per CDR3 protein. The profile covers approximately 91,000 distinct CDR3 sequences, with 20% to 25% appearing a single time and roughly 13% taken by the ten largest.

The receptor was derived from a female donor with ovarian cancer. The genes are TRBV7-8 and TRBJ2-7, with a weak D call TRBD2 (6 bases). Sequencing was performed on PBMCs, taken after low-dose radiotherapy plus immunotherapy. The CDR3 region is CASSLALSGEQYF. CDR3 DNA: TGTGCCAGCAGCTTAGCCCTTAGCGGCGAGCAGTACTTC. Looking up the rest from reference TRBV7-8 and TRBJ2-7 gives the full variable domain: GAGVSQSPRYKVAKRGQDVALRCDPISGHVSLFWYQQALGQGPEFLTYFQNEAQLDKSGLPSDRFFAERPEGSVSTLKIQRTQQEDSAVYLCASSLALSGEQYFGPGTRLTVT.